The rows below give T cell receptor beta chains drawn from one sample of a study of PD-1 blockade in classical Hodgkin lymphoma. Here immunoSEQ multiplex PCR was the method, and the copy in TCRdb shows in-frame clones only, minus some. The repertoire consists of approximately 27,000 clones, with approximately 66% occurring once and the leading ten covering about 24%. Here the sequenced sample was peripheral blood mononuclear cells (PBMCs), taken before the second cycle of nivolumab. The receptors derive from a human donor with classical Hodgkin lymphoma. CDR3s include the opening cysteine and the closing phenylalanine or tryptophan. D genes are given only for firm matches. Clone size is shown for a subset of rows, as once, few, many or a class of expanded clone.

J gene: TRBJ2-7
V gene: TRBV5-1
D gene: TRBD1
clone size: .
CDR3 protein: CASSSTGTEQYF
CDR3 DNA: TGCGCCAGCAGCTCGACAGGGACCGAGCAGTACTTC

J gene: TRBJ2-2
V gene: TRBV27
D gene: .
clone size: .
CDR3 protein: CASSLRDLGFIAGELFF
CDR3 DNA: TGTGCCAGCAGCCTCCGGGACCTTGGGTTTATCGCCGGGGAGCTGTTTTTT

J gene: TRBJ2-1
V gene: TRBV4-2
D gene: .
clone size: .
CDR3 protein: CASSQSREVSSSYNEQFF
CDR3 DNA: TGTGCCAGCAGCCAATCGAGGGAGGTCTCTAGCTCCTACAATGAGCAGTTCTTC

J gene: TRBJ1-5
V gene: TRBV28
D gene: TRBD1
clone size: .
CDR3 protein: CASSLPGQNQPQHF
CDR3 DNA: TGTGCCTCCTCCCTTCCGGGACAGAATCAGCCCCAGCATTTT

J gene: TRBJ2-4
V gene: TRBV19
D gene: .
clone size: .
CDR3 protein: CASRSEYFGLAKNIQYF
CDR3 DNA: TGTGCCAGTAGGTCCGAGTATTTTGGACTAGCCAAAAACATTCAGTACTTC

J gene: TRBJ1-1
V gene: TRBV18
D gene: TRBD1
clone size: .
CDR3 protein: CASSPGQGPNTEAFF
CDR3 DNA: TGTGCCAGCTCACCCGGACAGGGCCCGAACACTGAAGCTTTCTTT

J gene: TRBJ1-1
V gene: TRBV5-4
D gene: .
clone size: few
CDR3 protein: CASSLTGWTAEAFF
CDR3 DNA: TGTGCCAGCAGCTTGACGGGTTGGACTGCTGAAGCTTTCTTT

J gene: TRBJ2-1
V gene: TRBV2
D gene: .
clone size: many
CDR3 protein: CASSVQGVEQFF
CDR3 DNA: TGTGCCAGCAGTGTTCAAGGGGTTGAGCAGTTCTTC

J gene: TRBJ2-3
V gene: TRBV5-6
D gene: .
clone size: .
CDR3 protein: CAWESGLGRTQYF
CDR3 DNA: TGTGCTTGGGAGAGTGGGTTGGGGCGAACGCAGTATTTT

J gene: TRBJ2-3
V gene: TRBV6-1
D gene: TRBD2
clone size: .
CDR3 protein: CASSEVAGTDTQYF
CDR3 DNA: TGTGCCAGCAGTGAAGTAGCGGGAACAGATACGCAGTATTTT

J gene: TRBJ1-5
V gene: TRBV19
D gene: .
clone size: .
CDR3 protein: CASSFLGNNQPQHF
CDR3 DNA: TGTGCCAGTAGTTTCCTTGGCAACAATCAGCCCCAGCATTTT

J gene: TRBJ1-5
V gene: TRBV19
D gene: .
clone size: .
CDR3 protein: CASSIGGRLGYQPQHF
CDR3 DNA: TGTGCCAGTAGTATAGGAGGCAGGCTTGGGTATCAGCCCCAGCATTTT

J gene: TRBJ1-3
V gene: TRBV6-6
D gene: .
clone size: .
CDR3 protein: CASSLTQSGGNTIYF
CDR3 DNA: TGTGCCAGCAGTTTAACCCAGTCTGGGGGAAACACCATATATTTT

J gene: TRBJ2-7
V gene: TRBV7-9
D gene: .
clone size: .
CDR3 protein: CASSLSRSEQYF
CDR3 DNA: TGTGCCAGCAGCTTATCGAGGTCCGAGCAGTACTTC

J gene: TRBJ1-6
V gene: TRBV6-5
D gene: TRBD1
clone size: .
CDR3 protein: CASSSQGNNSPLHF
CDR3 DNA: TGTGCCAGCAGTTCACAGGGGAATAATTCACCCCTCCACTTT

J gene: TRBJ2-7
V gene: TRBV6-5
D gene: .
clone size: .
CDR3 protein: CASSYGVFYEQYF
CDR3 DNA: TGTGCCAGCAGTTACGGGGTATTCTACGAGCAGTACTTC

J gene: TRBJ1-2
V gene: TRBV19
D gene: .
clone size: once
CDR3 protein: CASRWGAAYGYTF
CDR3 DNA: TGTGCCAGTAGGTGGGGGGCTGCCTATGGCTACACCTTC

J gene: TRBJ1-3
V gene: TRBV19
D gene: .
clone size: .
CDR3 protein: CASSLTRDRGNTIYF
CDR3 DNA: TGTGCCAGTAGCCTTACCCGGGATCGTGGAAACACCATATATTTT

J gene: TRBJ1-1
V gene: TRBV19
D gene: .
clone size: .
CDR3 protein: CASSTGNAFHAGNTEAFF
CDR3 DNA: TGTGCCAGTAGTACCGGCAATGCCTTCCATGCGGGGAACACTGAAGCTTTCTTT

J gene: TRBJ2-3
V gene: TRBV28
D gene: TRBD2
clone size: .
CDR3 protein: CASRPLGTQRDSTDTQYF
CDR3 DNA: TGTGCCAGCAGACCCCTAGGTACCCAGCGGGACAGCACAGATACGCAGTATTTT

J gene: TRBJ1-2
V gene: TRBV6-6
D gene: .
clone size: .
CDR3 protein: CASDRTLGRGYGYTF
CDR3 DNA: TGTGCCAGCGACCGTACCCTAGGTCGAGGCTATGGCTACACCTTC

J gene: TRBJ1-2
V gene: TRBV6-5
D gene: .
clone size: .
CDR3 protein: CASSPGLSYGYTF
CDR3 DNA: TGTGCCAGCAGCCCAGGGTTATCCTATGGCTACACCTTC

J gene: TRBJ1-3
V gene: TRBV6-5
D gene: TRBD1
clone size: .
CDR3 protein: CASSRQGHLGNTIYF
CDR3 DNA: TGTGCCAGCAGCCGACAGGGGCATTTGGGGAACACCATATATTTT

J gene: TRBJ1-2
V gene: TRBV28
D gene: .
clone size: few
CDR3 protein: CASSPRLGNYGYTF
CDR3 DNA: TGTGCCAGCAGTCCTCGACTGGGAAACTATGGCTACACCTTC

J gene: TRBJ2-6
V gene: TRBV6-6
D gene: TRBD1
clone size: .
CDR3 protein: CASSYAGQGGANVLTF
CDR3 DNA: TGTGCCAGCAGTTACGCGGGACAGGGTGGGGCCAACGTCCTGACTTTC

J gene: TRBJ1-5
V gene: TRBV19
D gene: .
clone size: few
CDR3 protein: CASSIDPGTTQHF
CDR3 DNA: TGTGCCAGTAGTATAGATCCCGGTACTACCCAGCATTTT

J gene: TRBJ1-6
V gene: TRBV11-2
D gene: .
clone size: .
CDR3 protein: CASSLDGSGNSPLHF
CDR3 DNA: TGTGCCAGCAGCTTAGATGGGTCGGGTAATTCACCCCTCCACTTT